This T cell receptor beta chain is drawn from a study of blood T cell repertoires in COVID-19 (dated by TCRdb to about 2020). In the study overall: Samples from collaborators originated in the United States, Italy and Spain and spanned both the acute and convalescent phases of COVID-19. The prospective study material was composed of cDNA or gDNA derived from T cells, B-cell-depleted T cells, or PBMCs. The dataset comprised deeply sampled blood TCRbeta repertoires from subjects exposed to, actively infected with, or recovered from COVID-19. The repertoires were released in a freely available public database intended as a resource for research on the immune response to SARS-CoV-2. Samples were obtained from the ongoing ImmuneRACE study (first 160 participants) and from about 1,300 subjects provided by 6 global collaborators. The sample metadata nearly always contained a de-identified subject ID, COVID-19 status, age in years and sex. Where HLA class I and class II types were available, the types were taken from metadata supplied by the sample provider, not from assay-based typing. Study-wide findings and limitations: The amount of clinical and demographic metadata varied by source and participant and was provided uncurated.

TCRbeta CDR3 regions were amplified from genomic DNA by means of the immunoSEQ Assay, a bias-controlled multiplex PCR. Per the source publication's procedure: The number of nucleated cells in each sample was estimated by amplification of reference gene primers within the assay. Sequence reads were collapsed and filtered to measure the absolute abundance of every unique TCRbeta CDR3 rearrangement. For each sample, productive Simpson clonality was calculated by taking the square root of Simpson's diversity index across productive rearrangements. Imported from immuneACCESS, the table was reduced by TCRdb to in-frame sequences with V and J called. These copies leave out some clones; in studies compared against another copy, an unresolved V gene accounts for under half, and the cause of the remainder is not known. That table furnishes V, J and clone size, whereas the DNA furnished D and trimming. The sample table contains fewer than 350,000 clones; only one count was recorded for almost 90% of them. The leading ten clones occupy under 1.2% of the sample.

In regard to this clone: Its antigen specificity is not known. It has no much larger one-base neighbor in the sample; base qualities were not kept.

Participants in the prospective study were enrolled through a virtual design, were aged roughly 18 to 95 years, and lived in some 24 United States geographic areas. In the prospective study, participants were assigned to cohorts based on the clinical history participants reported in a screening survey and a study questionnaire. Exposed participants had been in contact with someone with a PCR-confirmed or clinician-diagnosed COVID-19 case within 2 weeks of study entry. Mobile phlebotomists in the prospective study collected whole blood, serum and a nasopharyngeal or oropharyngeal swab from every participant. Prospective study participants could optionally give additional blood draws and questionnaires over an approximately two-month period. Prospective study blood samples were shipped either frozen or at room temperature before DNA extraction. The TCR comes from a woman aged 25 to 45 who had been exposed to COVID-19. Material for sequencing was PBMCs or T cells enriched from blood (not recorded which).

Read as DNA, the sequence is TGTGCCAGCAGCCCTGCCAGGGGGTTCGGAATCAATGAGCAGTTCTTC. This translates into CASSPARGFGINEQFF. The chain was built from TRBV7-2 and TRBJ2-1, with 7 bases matching TRBD1. The CDR3, cysteine through phenylalanine, is 16 amino acids long. Only CDR3 DNA is held: 48 bases, read in frame from base 1. Trimmed from V: 5 bases; trimmed from J: 6 bases; junction bases lacking a gene match: 13. Reading the germline V gene gives CDR1 SGHTA and CDR2 FQGNSA.